The present T cell receptor beta chain was sequenced within a study of blood T cells in healthy people across ages. Germline V gene lookup returns CDR1 MNHEY and CDR2 SMNVEV (reference sequence). CDR3 length equals 15 residues. General study findings and limits: Diversity of TCR beta correlated strongly with naive T cell percentage.

This clonotype appeared a few times. The antigen is not known. The germline gene is not matched at one end of the junction; a read error may be the cause. Healthy Caucasians from Russia aged 6 to 90 served as donors. Every sample yielded at least 7 million isolated PBMCs. Sample-barcoded 5' priming and a J-beta primer mix drove a second PCR of about 7 to 12 cycles. There were at least 3 million CDR3-containing paired-end reads obtained from each sample. One entry per CDR3 protein results from TCRdb running MiXCR on the 5' RACE reads. The table has about 1.6 million distinct CDR3 sequences, roughly 32% seen once.

The TCR comes from a woman in her thirties in good health. This chain connects TRBV27 to TRBJ2-7, with 16 bases matching TRBD2. Specimen: blood. The chain's CDR3 is CASSSGTSGRDEQYF. Written as DNA, the CDR3 is TGTGCCAGTAGTTCGGGGACTAGCGGGAGGGACGAGCAGTACTTC.